The 3 T cell receptor beta chains below all came from one sample that was sequenced in a study of T cell repertoires in cytomegalovirus infection. TCRdb passed the reads through MiXCR, listing each CDR3 protein once. The sample gives some 150,000 distinct CDR3 sequences, 23% of which show up once; roughly 9.7% is in the top ten. Sample: PBMCs. All receptors derive from a human donor in good health (CMV status not recorded). Some clones in this sample may be carry-over from other donors' samples.

The gene calls are TRBV6-5 and TRBJ1-4; TRBD1 might be the D (5 bases). The CDR3 consists of 14 residues. The germline gives CDR1 MNHEY, CDR2 SVGAGI. V lost 7 bases and J lost 2, with 11 bases in between. The CDR3 DNA follows: TGTGCCAGCAAAAGAGGGGCGACTAATGAAAAACTGTTTTTT. It translates to CASKRGATNEKLFF.

The V and J genes are TRBV30 and TRBJ2-7; 9 positions agree with TRBD2. Germline values: CDR1 GTSNPN, CDR2 SVGIG (reference sequence). V shed 0 bases, J shed 4 bases, and the junction held 13 bases outside the gene matches. CDR3 size: 17 residues. The chain's CDR3 is CAWSVPRALAGDYEQYF. The CDR3 coding sequence is TGTGCCTGGAGTGTACCGAGGGCGTTAGCGGGGGATTACGAGCAGTACTTC.

This clonotype was detected a few times. V and J are TRBV24-1 and TRBJ2-5; D not certain. With 4 bases removed from V and 2 bases from J, the gap between germline ends came to 4 bases. CDR1 is KGHDR, CDR2 SFDVKD, per germline. The CDR3 extends over 12 amino acids. The CDR3 reads CATSERQETQYF. The CDR3 bases are TGTGCCACCAGTGAACGACAAGAGACCCAGTACTTC.